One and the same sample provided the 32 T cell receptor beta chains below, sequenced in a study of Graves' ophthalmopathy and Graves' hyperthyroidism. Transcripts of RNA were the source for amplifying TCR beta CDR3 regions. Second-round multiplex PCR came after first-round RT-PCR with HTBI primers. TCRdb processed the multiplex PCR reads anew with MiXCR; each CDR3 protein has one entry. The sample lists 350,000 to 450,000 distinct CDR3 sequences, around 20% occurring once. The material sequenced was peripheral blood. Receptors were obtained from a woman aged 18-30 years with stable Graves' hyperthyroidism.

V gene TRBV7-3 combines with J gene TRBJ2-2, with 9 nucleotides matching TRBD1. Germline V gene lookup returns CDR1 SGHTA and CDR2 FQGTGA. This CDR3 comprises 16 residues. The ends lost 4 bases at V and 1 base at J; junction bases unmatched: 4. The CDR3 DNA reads TGTGCCAGCAGCTGGACAGGGGAAGGGAACACCGGGGAGCTGTTTTTT. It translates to CASSWTGEGNTGELFF.

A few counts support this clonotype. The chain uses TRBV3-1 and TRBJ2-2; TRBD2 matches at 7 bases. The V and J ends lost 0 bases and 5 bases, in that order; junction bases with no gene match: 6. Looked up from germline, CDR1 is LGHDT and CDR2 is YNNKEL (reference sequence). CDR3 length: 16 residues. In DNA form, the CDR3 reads TGTGCCAGCAGCCAAGAGCCCGGACTAGGAACCGGGGAGCTGTTTTTT. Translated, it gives CASSQEPGLGTGELFF.

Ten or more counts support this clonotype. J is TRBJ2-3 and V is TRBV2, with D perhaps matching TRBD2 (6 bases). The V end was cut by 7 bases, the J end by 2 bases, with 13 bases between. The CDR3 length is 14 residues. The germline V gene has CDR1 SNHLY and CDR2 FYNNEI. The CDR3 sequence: CASTRDFSTDTQYF. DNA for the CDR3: TGTGCCAGCACCCGGGACTTCTCCACAGATACGCAGTATTTT.

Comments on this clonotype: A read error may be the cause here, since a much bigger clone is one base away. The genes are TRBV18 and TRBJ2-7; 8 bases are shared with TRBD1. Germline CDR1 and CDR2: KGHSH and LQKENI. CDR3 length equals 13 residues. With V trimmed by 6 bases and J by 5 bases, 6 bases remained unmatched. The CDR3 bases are TGTGCCAGCTCGTCGACAGGGGACCACGAGCAGTACGTC. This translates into CASSSTGDHEQYV.

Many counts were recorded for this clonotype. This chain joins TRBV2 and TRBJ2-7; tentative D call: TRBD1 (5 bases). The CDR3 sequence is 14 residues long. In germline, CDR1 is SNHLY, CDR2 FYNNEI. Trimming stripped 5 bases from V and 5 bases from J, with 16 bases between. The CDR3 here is CASSRQGIMNEQYF. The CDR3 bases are TGTGCCAGCAGTCGGCAGGGAATTATGAACGAGCAGTACTTC.

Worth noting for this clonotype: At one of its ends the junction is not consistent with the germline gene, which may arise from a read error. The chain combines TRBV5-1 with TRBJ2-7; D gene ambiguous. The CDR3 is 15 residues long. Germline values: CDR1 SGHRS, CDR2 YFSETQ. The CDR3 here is CASSLFTESSYDQYF. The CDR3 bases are TGCGCCAGCAGCTTGTTTACAGAGAGCTCCTACGATCAGTACTTC.

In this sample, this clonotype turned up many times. This chain's CDR3 is CSVLPDTGTTEAFF. Here the CDR3 DNA reads TGCAGCGTCCTCCCGGACACAGGGACCACTGAAGCTTTCTTT. This chain joins TRBV29-1 and TRBJ1-1, with TRBD1 as a possible D gene (6 bases). Germline CDR1 SQVTM, CDR2 ANQGSEA. V gave up 6 bases and J gave up 4 bases, with 18 bases separating them. The CDR3 has 14 residues.

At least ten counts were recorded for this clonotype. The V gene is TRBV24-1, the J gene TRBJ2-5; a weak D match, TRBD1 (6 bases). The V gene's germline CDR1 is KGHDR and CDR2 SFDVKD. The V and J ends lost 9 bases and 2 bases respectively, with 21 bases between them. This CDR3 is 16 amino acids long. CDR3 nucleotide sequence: TGTGCCACCTCAGCGACTCGGGGACACCAGCAAGAGACCCAGTACTTC. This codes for CATSATRGHQQETQYF.

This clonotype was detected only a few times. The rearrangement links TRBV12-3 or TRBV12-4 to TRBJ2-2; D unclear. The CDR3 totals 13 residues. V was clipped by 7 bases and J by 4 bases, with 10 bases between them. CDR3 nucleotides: TGTGCCAGCATACTGACCCGCACCGGGGAGCTGTTTTTT. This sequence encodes CASILTRTGELFF.

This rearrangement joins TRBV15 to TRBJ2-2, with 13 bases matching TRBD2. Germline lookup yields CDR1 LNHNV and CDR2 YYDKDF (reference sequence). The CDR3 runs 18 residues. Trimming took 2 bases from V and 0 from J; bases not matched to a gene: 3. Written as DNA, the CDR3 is TGTGCCACCAGCAGATTGGGACTAGCGGGACCGAACACCGGGGAGCTGTTTTTT. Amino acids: CATSRLGLAGPNTGELFF.

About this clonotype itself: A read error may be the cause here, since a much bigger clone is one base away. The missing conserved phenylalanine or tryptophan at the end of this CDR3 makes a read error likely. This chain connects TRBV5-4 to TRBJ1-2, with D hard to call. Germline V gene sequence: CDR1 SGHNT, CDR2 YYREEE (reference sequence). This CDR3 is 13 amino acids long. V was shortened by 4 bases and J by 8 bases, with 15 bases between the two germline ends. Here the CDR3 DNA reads TGTGCCAGCAGCCCACCCATTGGACGGGGCTACACCTAC. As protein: CASSPPIGRGYTY.

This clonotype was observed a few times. Written as DNA, the CDR3 is TGTGCCAGCAGCCAAGCGGAGACCTACGAGCAGTACTTC. This translates into CASSQAETYEQYF. The genes are TRBV3-1 and TRBJ2-7; D not resolved. The CDR3 covers 13 residues. The germline V and J ends were trimmed by 1 base and 2 bases, with 6 bases remaining between them. Germline V lookup: CDR1 LGHDT, CDR2 YNNKEL (reference sequence).

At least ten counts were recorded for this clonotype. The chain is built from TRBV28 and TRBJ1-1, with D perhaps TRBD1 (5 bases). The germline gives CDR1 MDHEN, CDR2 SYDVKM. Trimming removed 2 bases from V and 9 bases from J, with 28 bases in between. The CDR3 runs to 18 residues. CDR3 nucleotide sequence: TGTGCCAGCAGTTTACCGCGAAGGGGAAGTTCGGACGGACTGAAAGCTTTCTTT. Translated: CASSLPRRGSSDGLKAFF.

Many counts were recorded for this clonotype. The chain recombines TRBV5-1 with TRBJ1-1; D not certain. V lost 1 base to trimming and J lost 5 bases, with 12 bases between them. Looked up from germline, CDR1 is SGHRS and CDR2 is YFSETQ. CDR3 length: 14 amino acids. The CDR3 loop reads CASSLTQTGTEAFF. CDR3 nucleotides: TGCGCCAGCAGCTTGACACAAACTGGGACTGAAGCTTTCTTT. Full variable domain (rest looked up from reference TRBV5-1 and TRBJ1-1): KAGVTQTPRYLIKTRGQQVTLSCSPISGHRSVSWYQQTPGQGLQFLFEYFSETQRNKGNFPGRFSGRQFSNSRSEMNVSTLELGDSALYLCASSLTQTGTEAFFGQGTRLTVV.

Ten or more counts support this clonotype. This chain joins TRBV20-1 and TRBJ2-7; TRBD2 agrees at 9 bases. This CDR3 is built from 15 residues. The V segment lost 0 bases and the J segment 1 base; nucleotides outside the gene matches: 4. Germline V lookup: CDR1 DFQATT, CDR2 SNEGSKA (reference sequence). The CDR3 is CSARDPLAGSYEQYF. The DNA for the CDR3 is TGCAGTGCTAGAGATCCCCTAGCGGGGTCCTACGAGCAGTACTTC.

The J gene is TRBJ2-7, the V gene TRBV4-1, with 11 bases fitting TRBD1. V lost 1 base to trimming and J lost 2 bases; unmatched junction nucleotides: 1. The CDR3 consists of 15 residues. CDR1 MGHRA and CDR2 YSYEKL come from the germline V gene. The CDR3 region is CASSQVGQGAYEQYF. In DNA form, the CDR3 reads TGCGCCAGCAGCCAAGTGGGACAGGGGGCCTACGAGCAGTACTTC.

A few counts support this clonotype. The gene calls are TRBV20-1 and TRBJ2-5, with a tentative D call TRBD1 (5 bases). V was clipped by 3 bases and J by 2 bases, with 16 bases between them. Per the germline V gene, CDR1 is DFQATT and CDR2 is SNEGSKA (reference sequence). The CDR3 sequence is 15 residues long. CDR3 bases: TGCAGTGCTAGCTCAGCCCGACAGATACAAGAGACCCAGTACTTC. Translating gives CSASSARQIQETQYF.

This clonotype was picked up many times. The CDR3 protein is CASSLVGNQETQYF. CDR3 nucleotides: TGTGCCAGCAGCTTAGTGGGGAATCAAGAGACCCAGTACTTC. The rearrangement joins TRBV5-8 to TRBJ2-5; no reliable D call. Germline V gene lookup returns CDR1 SGHTS and CDR2 YDEGEE. This CDR3 is 14 amino acids long. V was clipped by 2 bases and J by 2 bases, with 10 bases between them.

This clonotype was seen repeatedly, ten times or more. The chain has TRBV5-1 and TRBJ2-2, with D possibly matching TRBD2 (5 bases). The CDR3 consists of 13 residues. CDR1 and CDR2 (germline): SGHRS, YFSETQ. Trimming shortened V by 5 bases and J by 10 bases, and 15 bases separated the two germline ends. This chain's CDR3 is CASSTGYKAELFF. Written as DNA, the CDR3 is TGCGCCAGCAGTACGGGGTATAAGGCGGAGCTGTTTTTT.

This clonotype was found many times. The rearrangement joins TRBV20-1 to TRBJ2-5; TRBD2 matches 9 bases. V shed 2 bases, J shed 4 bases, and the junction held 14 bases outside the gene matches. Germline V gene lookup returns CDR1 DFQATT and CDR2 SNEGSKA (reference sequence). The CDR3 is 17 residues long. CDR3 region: CSARPPSGGRAGETQYF. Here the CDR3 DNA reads TGCAGTGCTAGACCACCTTCTGGCGGGAGGGCCGGAGAGACCCAGTACTTC.

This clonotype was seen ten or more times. CDR3 amino acids: CASAQGGAYTEAFF. CDR3 sequence (DNA): TGTGCTAGTGCCCAAGGGGGGGCCTACACTGAAGCTTTCTTT. The rearrangement uses TRBV12-5 and TRBJ1-1; D might be TRBD1 (6 bases). The CDR3 consists of 14 residues. Germline values: CDR1 LGHNT, CDR2 FRNRAP. The V end was cut by 7 bases, the J end by 3 bases, with 15 bases between. Looking up the rest from reference TRBV12-5 and TRBJ1-1 gives the full variable domain: DARVTQTPRHKVTEMGQEVTMRCQPILGHNTVFWYRQTMMQGLELLAYFRNRAPLDDSGMPKDRFSAEMPDATLATLKIQPSEPRDSAVYFCASAQGGAYTEAFFGQGTRLTVV.

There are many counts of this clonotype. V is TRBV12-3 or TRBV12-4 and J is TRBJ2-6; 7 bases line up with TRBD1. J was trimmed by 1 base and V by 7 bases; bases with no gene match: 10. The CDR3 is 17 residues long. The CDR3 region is CASTNRGRGSGANVLTF. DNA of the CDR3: TGTGCCAGCACCAACAGGGGCCGGGGATCTGGGGCCAACGTCCTGACTTTC.

For the CDR3, the DNA is TGTGCCAGCAGCCAAGAAATGGGGGTCGAGCTAGGAGGGTTAAATACGCAGTATTTT. Amino acid sequence: CASSQEMGVELGGLNTQYF. V gene TRBV3-1 combines with J gene TRBJ2-3; D possibly corresponds to TRBD2 (6 bases). The ends were cut back, 0 bases at V and 7 bases at J, with 26 bases in the middle. CDR3 length: 19 residues. Germline CDR1 and CDR2: LGHDT and YNNKEL (reference sequence).

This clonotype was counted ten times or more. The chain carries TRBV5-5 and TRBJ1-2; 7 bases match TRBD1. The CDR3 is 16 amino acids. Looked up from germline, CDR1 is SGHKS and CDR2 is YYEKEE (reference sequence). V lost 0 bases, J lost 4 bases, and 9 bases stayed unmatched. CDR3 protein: CASSLDRQGIVYGYTF. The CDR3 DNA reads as TGTGCCAGCAGCTTGGACCGACAGGGTATAGTCTATGGCTACACCTTC.

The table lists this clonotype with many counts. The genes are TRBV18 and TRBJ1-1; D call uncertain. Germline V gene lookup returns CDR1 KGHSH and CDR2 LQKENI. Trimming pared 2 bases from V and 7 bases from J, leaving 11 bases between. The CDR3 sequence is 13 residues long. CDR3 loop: CASSPGVWDEAFF. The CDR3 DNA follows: TGTGCCAGCTCACCAGGGGTTTGGGATGAAGCTTTCTTT. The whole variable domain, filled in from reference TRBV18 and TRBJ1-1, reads NAGVMQNPRHLVRRRGQEARLRCSPMKGHSHVYWYRQLPEEGLKFMVYLQKENIIDESGMPKERFSAEFPKEGPSILRIQQVVRGDSAAYFCASSPGVWDEAFFGQGTRLTVV.

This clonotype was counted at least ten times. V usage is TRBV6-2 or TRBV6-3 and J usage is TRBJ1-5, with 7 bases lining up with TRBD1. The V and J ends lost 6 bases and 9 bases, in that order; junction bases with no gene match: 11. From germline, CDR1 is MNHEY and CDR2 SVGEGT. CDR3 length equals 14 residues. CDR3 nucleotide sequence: TGTGCCAGCAGATTTACAGGGGCGGGAATGCCCCAGCATTTT. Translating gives CASRFTGAGMPQHF.

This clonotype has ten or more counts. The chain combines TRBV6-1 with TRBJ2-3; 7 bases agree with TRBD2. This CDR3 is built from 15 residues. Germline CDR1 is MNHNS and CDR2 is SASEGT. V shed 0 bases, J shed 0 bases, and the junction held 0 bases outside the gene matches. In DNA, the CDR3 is TGTGCCAGCAGTGAAGCTAGCGGGAGCACAGATACGCAGTATTTT. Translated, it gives CASSEASGSTDTQYF.

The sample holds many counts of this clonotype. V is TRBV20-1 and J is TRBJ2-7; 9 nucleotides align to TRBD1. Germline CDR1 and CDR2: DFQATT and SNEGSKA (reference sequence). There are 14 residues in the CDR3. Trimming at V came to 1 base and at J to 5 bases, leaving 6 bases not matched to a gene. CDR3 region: CSARVGQGSNEQYF. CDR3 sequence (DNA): TGCAGTGCTAGAGTGGGACAGGGTTCCAACGAGCAGTACTTC.

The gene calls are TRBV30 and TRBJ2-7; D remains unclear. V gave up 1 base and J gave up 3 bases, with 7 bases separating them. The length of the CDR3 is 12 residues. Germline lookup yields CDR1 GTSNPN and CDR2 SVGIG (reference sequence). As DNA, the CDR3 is TGTGCCTGGAGTGGGTCTCACTACGAGCAGTACTTC. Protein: CAWSGSHYEQYF.

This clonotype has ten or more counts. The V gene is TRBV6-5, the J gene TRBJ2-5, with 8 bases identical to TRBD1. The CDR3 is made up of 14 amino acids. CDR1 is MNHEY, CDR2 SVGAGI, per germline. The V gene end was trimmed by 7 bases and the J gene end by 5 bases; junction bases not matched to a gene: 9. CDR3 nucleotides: TGTGCCAGCAAAAGACCAGGGGGCGCTGAGACCCAGTACTTC. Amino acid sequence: CASKRPGGAETQYF.

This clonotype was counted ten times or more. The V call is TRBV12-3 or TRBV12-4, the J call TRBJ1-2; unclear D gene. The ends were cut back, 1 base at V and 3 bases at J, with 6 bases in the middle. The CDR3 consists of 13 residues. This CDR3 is CASSLGQDYGYTF. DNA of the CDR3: TGTGCCAGCAGTTTAGGGCAGGACTATGGCTACACCTTC.

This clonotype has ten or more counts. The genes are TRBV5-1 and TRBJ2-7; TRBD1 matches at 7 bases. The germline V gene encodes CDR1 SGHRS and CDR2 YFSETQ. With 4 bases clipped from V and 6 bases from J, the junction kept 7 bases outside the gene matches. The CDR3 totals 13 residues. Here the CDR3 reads CASSPGDSFEQYF. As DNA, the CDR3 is TGCGCCAGCAGCCCAGGGGACAGCTTCGAGCAGTACTTC.